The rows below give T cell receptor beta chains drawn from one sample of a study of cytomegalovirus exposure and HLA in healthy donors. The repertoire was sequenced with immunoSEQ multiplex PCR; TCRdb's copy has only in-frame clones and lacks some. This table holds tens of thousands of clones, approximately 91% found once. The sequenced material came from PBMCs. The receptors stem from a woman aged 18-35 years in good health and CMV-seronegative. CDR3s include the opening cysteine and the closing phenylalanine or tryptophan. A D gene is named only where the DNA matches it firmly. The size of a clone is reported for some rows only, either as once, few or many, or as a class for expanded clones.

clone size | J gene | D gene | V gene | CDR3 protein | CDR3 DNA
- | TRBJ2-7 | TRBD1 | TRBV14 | CASSTAGGFYEQYF | TGTGCCAGCAGCACGGCAGGGGGCTTTTACGAGCAGTACTTC
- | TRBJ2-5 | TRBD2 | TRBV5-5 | CASSPSASGRSETQYF | TGTGCCAGCAGCCCGTCCGCGAGCGGGAGATCGGAGACCCAGTACTTC
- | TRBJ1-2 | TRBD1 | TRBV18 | CASSPQGAQHSGYGYAF | TGTGCCAGCTCACCTCAGGGGGCCCAACATAGTGGGTATGGCTACGCCTTC
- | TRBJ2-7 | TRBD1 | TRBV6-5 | CASSRPGQGYEQYF | TGTGCCAGCAGTAGACCGGGACAGGGCTACGAGCAGTACTTC
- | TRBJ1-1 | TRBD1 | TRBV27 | CATTPQGDLSTEAFF | TGTGCCACCACTCCCCAGGGGGATCTTAGCACTGAAGCTTTCTTT
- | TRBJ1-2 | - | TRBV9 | CASSVLSYEGGDGYTF | TGTGCCAGCAGCGTACTATCGTACGAGGGCGGGGATGGCTACACCTTC
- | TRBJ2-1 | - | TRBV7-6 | CASSLQGNYNEQFF | TGTGCCAGCAGCCTTCAGGGGAACTACAATGAGCAGTTCTTC
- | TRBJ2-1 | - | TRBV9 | CASSVGVGEPNEQFF | TGTGCCAGCAGCGTAGGTGTGGGAGAACCCAATGAGCAGTTCTTC
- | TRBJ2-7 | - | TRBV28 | CASSLWGLSYEQYF | TGTGCCAGCAGTTTATGGGGGCTCTCCTACGAGCAGTACTTC
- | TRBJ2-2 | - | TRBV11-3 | CASSLDSRELFF | TGTGCCAGCAGCTTAGATTCGAGAGAGCTGTTTTTT
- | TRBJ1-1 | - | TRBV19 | CTSSTRTDTEAFF | TGTACCAGTAGTACCCGGACAGACACTGAAGCTTTCTTT
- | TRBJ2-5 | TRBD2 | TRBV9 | CASSGTSSDWETQYF | TGTGCCAGCAGCGGGACTAGCTCGGATTGGGAGACCCAGTACTTC
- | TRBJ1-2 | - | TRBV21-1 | CASSNWKTANYGYTF | TGTGCCAGCAGCAATTGGAAGACAGCTAACTATGGCTACACCTTC
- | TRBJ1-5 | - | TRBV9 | CASGPGNNQPQHF | TGTGCCAGCGGTCCGGGAAACAATCAGCCCCAGCATTTT
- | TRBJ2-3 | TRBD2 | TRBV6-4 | CASSDPAGGADTQYF | TGTGCCAGCAGTGACCCTGCGGGAGGGGCAGATACGCAGTATTTT
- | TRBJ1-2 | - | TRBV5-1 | CASSLAYGSGNGYTF | TGCGCCAGCAGCTTGGCGTATGGGTCAGGGAATGGCTACACCTTC
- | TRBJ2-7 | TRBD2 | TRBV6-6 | CASRGSGRDYEQYF | TGTGCCAGCAGGGGTAGCGGGAGGGACTACGAGCAGTACTTC
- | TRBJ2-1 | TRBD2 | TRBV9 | CASSVLSGGEDEQFF | TGTGCCAGCAGCGTATTGAGCGGGGGAGAGGATGAGCAGTTCTTC
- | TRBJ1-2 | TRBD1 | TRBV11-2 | CASSYLTGRYTF | TGTGCCAGCAGCTACTTGACAGGGAGGTACACCTTC
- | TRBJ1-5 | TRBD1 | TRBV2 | CASRGTGTGQPQHF | TGTGCCAGCAGAGGGACAGGGACGGGACAGCCCCAGCATTTT
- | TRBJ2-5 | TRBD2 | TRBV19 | CASMGGGGRETQYF | TGTGCCAGTATGGGAGGCGGGGGTAGAGAGACCCAGTACTTC
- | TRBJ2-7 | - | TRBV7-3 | CASSLSGGRYEQYF | TGTGCCAGCAGCTTATCAGGAGGCCGCTACGAGCAGTACTTC
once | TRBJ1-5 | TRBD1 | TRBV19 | CASSTGTGDFSQPQHF | TGTGCCAGTAGTACCGGGACAGGGGATTTTTCTCAGCCCCAGCATTTT
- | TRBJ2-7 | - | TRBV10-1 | CASSEPDSYEQYF | TGCGCCAGCAGTGAGCCGGACAGCTACGAGCAGTACTTC
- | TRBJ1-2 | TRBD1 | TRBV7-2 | CASSYRGPGQGASGYTF | TGTGCCAGCAGCTACAGGGGTCCGGGACAGGGGGCGTCTGGCTACACCTTC
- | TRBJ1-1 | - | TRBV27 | CASSLRGASEAFF | TGTGCCAGCAGTTTACGGGGAGCTTCTGAAGCTTTCTTT
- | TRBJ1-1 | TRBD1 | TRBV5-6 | CASSLGRQGADVSEAFF | TGTGCCAGCAGCTTGGGACGACAGGGGGCGGATGTGTCTGAAGCTTTCTTT
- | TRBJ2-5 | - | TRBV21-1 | CASSKKKHGEGLIQETQYF | TGTGCCAGCAGCAAAAAGAAACATGGAGAGGGCCTCATTCAAGAGACCCAGTACTTC
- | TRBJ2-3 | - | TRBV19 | CASNQGSDTQYF | TGTGCCAGTAATCAGGGCTCAGATACGCAGTATTTT
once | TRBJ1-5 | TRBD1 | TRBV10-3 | CAIRDRDDSNQPQHF | TGTGCCATCAGGGACAGGGACGATAGCAATCAGCCCCAGCATTTT
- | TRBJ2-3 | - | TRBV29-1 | CSVRGSTDTQYF | TGCAGCGTCAGGGGATCGACAGATACGCAGTATTTT
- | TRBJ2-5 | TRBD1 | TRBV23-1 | CARDSARGQGYQETQYF | TGCGCCAGGGATTCGGCCAGGGGGCAAGGGTACCAAGAGACCCAGTACTTC
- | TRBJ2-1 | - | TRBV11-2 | CASSLGLGRTTNNEQFF | TGTGCCAGCAGCTTAGGGTTGGGGCGGACTACAAACAATGAGCAGTTCTTC
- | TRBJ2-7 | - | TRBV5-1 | CASGTGGVDEQYF | TGCGCCAGCGGCACGGGGGGCGTGGACGAGCAGTACTTC
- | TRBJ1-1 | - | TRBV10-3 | CAISESFGGTNTEAFF | TGTGCCATCAGTGAGTCTTTTGGGGGCACGAACACTGAAGCTTTCTTT
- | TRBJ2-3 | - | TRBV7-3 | CASSFTPQGPDTQYF | TGTGCCAGCAGCTTTACCCCCCAGGGCCCAGATACGCAGTATTTT
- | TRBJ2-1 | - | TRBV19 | CASSAVQGSYNEQFF | TGTGCCAGTAGTGCTGTACAGGGCTCCTACAATGAGCAGTTCTTC
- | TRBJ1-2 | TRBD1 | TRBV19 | CASRRTGATNYGYTF | TGTGCCAGTAGGAGGACAGGGGCAACTAACTATGGCTACACCTTC
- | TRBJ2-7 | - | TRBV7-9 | CSSSLSGFDEQYF | TGTTCCAGCAGCTTATCAGGGTTCGACGAGCAGTACTTC
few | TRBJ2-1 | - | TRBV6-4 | CASSDGGLPNEQFF | TGTGCCAGCAGTGACGGGGGACTTCCCAATGAGCAGTTCTTC
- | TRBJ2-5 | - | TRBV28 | CASSLYYRVKETQYF | TGTGCCAGCAGTTTATATTACAGGGTGAAAGAGACCCAGTACTTC
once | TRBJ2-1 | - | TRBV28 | CASKPLPQGSSYNEQFF | TGTGCCAGCAAACCCCTACCCCAGGGTAGCTCCTACAATGAGCAGTTCTTC
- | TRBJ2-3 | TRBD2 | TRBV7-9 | CSSSVTGSGRGTDTQYF | TGTTCCAGCAGCGTTACGGGGAGCGGGAGGGGCACAGATACGCAGTATTTT
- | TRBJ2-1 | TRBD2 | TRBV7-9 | CASSSGAGGAPGWYNEQFF | TGTGCCAGCAGCTCTGGGGCGGGAGGCGCCCCTGGTTGGTACAATGAGCAGTTCTTC
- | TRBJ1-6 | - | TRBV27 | CASKYSSYNSPLHF | TGTGCCAGCAAATACAGCTCCTATAATTCACCCCTCCACTTT
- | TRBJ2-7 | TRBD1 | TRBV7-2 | CASSLGQGRNEQYF | TGTGCCAGCAGCCTTGGACAGGGGAGGAACGAGCAGTACTTC
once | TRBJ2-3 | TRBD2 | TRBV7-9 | CASSPGLALDTQYF | TGTGCCAGCAGCCCGGGACTAGCGCTAGATACGCAGTATTTT
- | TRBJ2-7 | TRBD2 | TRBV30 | CAWSAGLELPGEYF | TGTGCCTGGAGTGCGGGACTAGAACTTCCCGGGGAGTACTTC
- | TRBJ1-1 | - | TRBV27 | CASTLRVGYTEAFF | TGTGCCAGCACCCTGAGAGTTGGTTACACTGAAGCTTTCTTT
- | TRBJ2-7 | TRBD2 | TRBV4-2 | CASSQWTSVSYEQYF | TGTGCCAGCAGCCAATGGACTAGCGTCTCCTACGAGCAGTACTTC
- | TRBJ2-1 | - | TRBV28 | CASSFLRTTSYNEQFF | TGTGCCAGCAGTTTTCTTCGGACTACCTCCTACAATGAGCAGTTCTTC
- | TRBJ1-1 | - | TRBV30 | CAWIRDTPPAFF | TGTGCCTGGATCCGTGACACGCCACCGGCTTTCTTT
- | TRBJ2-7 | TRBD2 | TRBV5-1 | CASSSGLAAEYYEQYF | TGCGCCAGCAGCTCGGGACTAGCGGCAGAATACTACGAGCAGTACTTC
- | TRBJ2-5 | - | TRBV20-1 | CSASLAETQYF | TGCAGTGCTAGCCTAGCAGAGACCCAGTACTTC